This T cell receptor (beta chain) is from a study of blood T cell repertoires in COVID-19. As for the study in general: The study drew acute and convalescent COVID-19 samples from the United States, Italy and Spain. From T cells, B-cell-depleted T cells, or PBMCs came the material, which was cDNA or gDNA.

Between the trimmed V and J ends, which lost 8 bases and 0 bases, there was a span of 24 bases. This CDR3 comprises 18 residues. Germline CDR1 and CDR2: MNHEY and SMNVEV (reference sequence). Sequenced by immunoSEQ multiplex PCR; TCRdb stores in-frame clones only, minus some. In the table there are tens of thousands of clones, more than 75% of which are singletons. Sequenced sample: peripheral blood. V and J are TRBV27 and TRBJ2-3; possible D gene TRBD2, 7 bases. This TCR was recovered from a human donor in a cohort sampled during active COVID-19. Here the CDR3 reads CASRLWGGTSSSTDTQYF. The CDR3 DNA sequence: TGTGCCAGCCGCTTATGGGGGGGGACAAGCTCTAGCACAGATACGCAGTATTTT.